Listed below are T cell receptor beta chains from one sample, sequenced in a study of blood T cell repertoires in COVID-19. TCRdb's table, derived via immunoSEQ multiplex PCR, lists solely in-frame clones and lacks some. The sample contains about 380,000 clones, around 90% of which appear only once. Sequencing was carried out using PBMCs or T cells enriched from blood (not recorded which). The receptors were sampled from a woman aged 18-29 years who had recovered from COVID-19. The CDR3 runs from the conserved cysteine through the conserved F or W. The order of the fields is V gene, CDR3 protein.

v_gene: TRBV20-1
CDR3aa: CSASSPTEGGKLFF

v_gene: TRBV4-1
CDR3aa: CASSQGRGGLSYEQYF

v_gene: TRBV19
CDR3aa: CASKGVPEKLFF

v_gene: TRBV7-5
CDR3aa: CARSLGGGTEQFF

v_gene: TRBV25-1
CDR3aa: CASRGLGGEKLFF

v_gene: TRBV19
CDR3aa: CASTPGTGSGYTF

v_gene: TRBV12-3/TRBV12-4
CDR3aa: CASSAGSGNTIYF

v_gene: TRBV6-5
CDR3aa: CASSYGKQGWETQYF

v_gene: TRBV7-8
CDR3aa: CASSSRQGAVLNTEAFF

v_gene: TRBV7-6
CDR3aa: CASSRRRGGNSYNEQFF

v_gene: TRBV9
CDR3aa: CASSGVDTNTEAFF

v_gene: TRBV11-1
CDR3aa: CASSRRGVESTGELFF

v_gene: TRBV6-5
CDR3aa: CASMDRATNTGELFF

v_gene: TRBV7-8
CDR3aa: CASRGGPSSYNSPLHF

v_gene: TRBV7-3
CDR3aa: CASSLAGITDTQYF

v_gene: TRBV5-6
CDR3aa: CASNFLGLATSYNEQFF

v_gene: TRBV7-9
CDR3aa: CASSFQGAHEQFF

v_gene: TRBV4-2
CDR3aa: CASSQEQGDSNQPQHF

v_gene: TRBV20-1
CDR3aa: CSATHYEQYF

v_gene: TRBV6-5
CDR3aa: CASRRGSRETQYF

v_gene: TRBV12-3/TRBV12-4
CDR3aa: CASFGGANQPQHF

v_gene: TRBV4-1
CDR3aa: CASSQEKLSNQPQHF